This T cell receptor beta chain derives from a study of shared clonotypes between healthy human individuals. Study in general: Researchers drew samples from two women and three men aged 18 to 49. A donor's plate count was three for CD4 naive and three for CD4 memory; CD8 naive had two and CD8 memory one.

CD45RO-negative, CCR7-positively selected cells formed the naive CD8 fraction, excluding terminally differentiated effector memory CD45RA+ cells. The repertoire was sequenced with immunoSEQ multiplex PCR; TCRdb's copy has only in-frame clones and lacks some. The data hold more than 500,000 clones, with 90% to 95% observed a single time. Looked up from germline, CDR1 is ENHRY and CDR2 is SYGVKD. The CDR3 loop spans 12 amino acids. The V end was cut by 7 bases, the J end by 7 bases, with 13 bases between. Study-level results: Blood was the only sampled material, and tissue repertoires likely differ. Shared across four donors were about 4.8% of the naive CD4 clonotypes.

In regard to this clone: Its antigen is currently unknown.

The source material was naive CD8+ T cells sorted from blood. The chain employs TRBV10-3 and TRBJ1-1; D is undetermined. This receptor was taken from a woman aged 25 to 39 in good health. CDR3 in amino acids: CAITSERGEAFF. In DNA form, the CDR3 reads TGTGCCATCACTAGCGAACGGGGTGAAGCTTTCTTT.